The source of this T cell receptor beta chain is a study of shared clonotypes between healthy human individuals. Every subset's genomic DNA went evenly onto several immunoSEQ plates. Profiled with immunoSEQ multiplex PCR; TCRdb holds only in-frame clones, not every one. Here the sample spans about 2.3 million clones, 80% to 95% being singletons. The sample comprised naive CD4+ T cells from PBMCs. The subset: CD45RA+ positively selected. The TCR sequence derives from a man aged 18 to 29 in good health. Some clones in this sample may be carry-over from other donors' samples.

In DNA form, the CDR3 reads TGTGCCAGCAGCCAAGGACTAGCGGAAACAGATACGCAGTATTTT. Translating gives CASSQGLAETDTQYF. The rearrangement links TRBV14 to TRBJ2-3; 9 nucleotides match TRBD2. Germline CDR1 SGHDN, CDR2 FVKESK. This CDR3 is 15 amino acids long. V lost 1 base, J lost 3 bases, and 2 bases stayed unmatched.